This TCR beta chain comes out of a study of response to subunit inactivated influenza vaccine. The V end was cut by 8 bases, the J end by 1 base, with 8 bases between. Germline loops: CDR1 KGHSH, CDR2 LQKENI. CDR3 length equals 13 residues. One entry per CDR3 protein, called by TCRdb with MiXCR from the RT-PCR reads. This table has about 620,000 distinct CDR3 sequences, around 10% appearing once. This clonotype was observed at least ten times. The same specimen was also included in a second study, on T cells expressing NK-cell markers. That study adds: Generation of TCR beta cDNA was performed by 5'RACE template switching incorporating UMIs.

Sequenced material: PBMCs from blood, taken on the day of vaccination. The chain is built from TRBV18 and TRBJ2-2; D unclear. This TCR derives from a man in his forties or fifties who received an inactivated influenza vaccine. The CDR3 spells CASSPGNTGELFF. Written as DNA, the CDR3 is TGTGCCAGCAGTCCCGGGAACACCGGGGAGCTGTTTTTT.